The rows below give T cell receptor beta chains drawn from one sample of a study of cytomegalovirus exposure and HLA in healthy donors. TCRdb keeps only in-frame clones here, not all; method: immunoSEQ multiplex PCR. This sample carries 150,000 to 200,000 clones, around nine tenths of them seen once, and the ten largest clones take around 2%. Sequenced input: PBMCs. The source is a woman aged 18 to 35 in good health and CMV-seronegative. Each CDR3 is given with its conserved first and last residue. D genes are given only for firm matches. Size values are once, few and many counts, or a class for expanded clones, and some rows have none.

>NA|TRBV7-6|NA|TRBJ2-3
CASSLQSHTDTQYF
TGTGCCAGCAGCTTACAGTCTCACACAGATACGCAGTATTTT
>TRBD1|TRBV5-6|few|TRBJ1-1
CASSLWTGTEAFF
TGTGCCAGCAGCCTCTGGACAGGTACTGAAGCTTTCTTT
>NA|TRBV7-3|NA|TRBJ1-1
CASSLQGYTEAFF
TGTGCCAGCAGCTTACAGGGTTACACTGAAGCTTTCTTT
>TRBD1|TRBV9|NA|TRBJ2-7
CASSPGQGYEQYF
TGTGCCAGCAGCCCGGGACAGGGCTACGAGCAGTACTTC
>NA|TRBV7-2|NA|TRBJ1-3
CASSLDYNSGNTIYF
TGTGCCAGCAGCTTAGACTATAACTCTGGAAACACCATATATTTT
>TRBD1|TRBV18|NA|TRBJ1-2
CASSPNPGQERANYGYTF
TGTGCCAGCTCGCCTAATCCGGGACAGGAAAGAGCTAACTATGGCTACACCTTC
>NA|TRBV13|NA|TRBJ2-1
CASSFSYNEQFF
TGTGCCAGCAGCTTCTCTTACAATGAGCAGTTCTTC
>NA|TRBV5-1|NA|TRBJ2-1
CASSLLVGSSYNEQFF
TGCGCCAGCAGCTTGTTGGTCGGGAGCTCCTACAATGAGCAGTTCTTC
>TRBD2|TRBV29-1|NA|TRBJ2-7
CSVEDNGLAGSYEQYF
TGCAGCGTTGAAGATAACGGGCTAGCGGGTTCCTACGAGCAGTACTTC
>TRBD1|TRBV4-1|once|TRBJ2-7
CASGTPGQALYEQYF
TGCGCCAGCGGGACTCCGGGACAGGCCCTCTACGAGCAGTACTTC
>TRBD2|TRBV7-9|NA|TRBJ2-1
CASSTRGTSGSNEQFF
TGTGCCAGCAGCACTAGGGGGACTAGCGGGAGCAATGAGCAGTTCTTC
>TRBD2|TRBV4-1|NA|TRBJ2-2
CASSRMGLAGAGFEELFF
TGCGCCAGCAGCCGTATGGGGCTAGCGGGAGCAGGCTTCGAGGAGCTGTTTTTT
>NA|TRBV5-6|NA|TRBJ1-4
CASSSSGAANEKLFF
TGTGCCAGCAGCTCCTCAGGGGCGGCTAATGAAAAACTGTTTTTT
>NA|TRBV2|NA|TRBJ2-1
CASEGGAEYNEQFF
TGTGCCAGCGAGGGCGGAGCGGAGTACAATGAGCAGTTCTTC
>TRBD2|TRBV4-2|NA|TRBJ2-3
CASSQILAATDTQYF
TGTGCCAGCAGCCAAATCCTAGCGGCAACAGATACGCAGTATTTT
>TRBD2|TRBV5-1|NA|TRBJ2-1
CASIEAGANEQFF
TGCGCCAGCATAGAAGCGGGGGCGAATGAGCAGTTCTTC
>NA|TRBV29-1|NA|TRBJ1-2
CSVEGRGVGYTF
TGCAGCGTTGAGGGCAGGGGAGTAGGCTACACCTTC
>NA|TRBV10-3|NA|TRBJ2-5
CAISGSEETQYF
TGTGCCATCAGTGGAAGCGAAGAGACCCAGTACTTC
>NA|TRBV4-3|NA|TRBJ2-7
CASSQEYRRSYEQYF
TGCGCCAGCAGCCAAGAATACAGGAGATCCTACGAGCAGTACTTC
>NA|TRBV6-5|NA|TRBJ1-1
CASSYEYRGYTEAFF
TGTGCCAGCAGTTACGAGTATAGGGGGTACACTGAAGCTTTCTTT
>TRBD1|TRBV30|NA|TRBJ2-5
CAWATGGQETQYF
TGTGCCTGGGCGACAGGGGGACAAGAGACCCAGTACTTC
>TRBD1|TRBV4-3|NA|TRBJ2-5
CASSQDLTGGAETQYF
TGCGCCAGCAGCCAAGATCTCACAGGGGGCGCAGAGACCCAGTACTTC
>NA|TRBV4-1|once|TRBJ1-1
CASSLISTAGTEAFF
TGCGCCAGCAGCCTAATATCGACGGCGGGAACTGAAGCTTTCTTT
>NA|TRBV5-1|once|TRBJ1-1
CASSRRHRLDNMNTEAFF
TGCGCCAGCAGCCGCCGACACCGCTTGGACAACATGAACACTGAAGCTTTCTTT
>NA|TRBV6-5|NA|TRBJ1-1
CASTAEIGNTEAFF
TGTGCCAGCACCGCGGAAATAGGGAACACTGAAGCTTTCTTT
>NA|TRBV4-1|NA|TRBJ2-2
CASSQDVGGSGVTGELFF
TGCGCCAGCAGCCAAGATGTAGGAGGATCAGGGGTCACCGGGGAGCTGTTTTTT
>TRBD1|TRBV6-6|NA|TRBJ2-7
CASSYDRASSYEQYF
TGTGCCAGCAGTTATGACAGGGCGAGCTCCTACGAGCAGTACTTC